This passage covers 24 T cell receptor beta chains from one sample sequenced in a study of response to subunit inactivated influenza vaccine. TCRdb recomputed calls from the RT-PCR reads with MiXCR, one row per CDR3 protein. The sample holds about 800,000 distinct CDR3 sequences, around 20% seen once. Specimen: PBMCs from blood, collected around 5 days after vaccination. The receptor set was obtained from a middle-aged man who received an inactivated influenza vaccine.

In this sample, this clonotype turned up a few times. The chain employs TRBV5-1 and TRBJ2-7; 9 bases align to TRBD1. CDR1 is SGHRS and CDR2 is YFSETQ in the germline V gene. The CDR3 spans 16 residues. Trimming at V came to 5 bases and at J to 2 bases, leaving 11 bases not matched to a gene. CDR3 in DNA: TGCGCCAGCAGTAGGGGAACAGGGGGCCTCACCTACGAGCAGTACTTC. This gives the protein CASSRGTGGLTYEQYF.

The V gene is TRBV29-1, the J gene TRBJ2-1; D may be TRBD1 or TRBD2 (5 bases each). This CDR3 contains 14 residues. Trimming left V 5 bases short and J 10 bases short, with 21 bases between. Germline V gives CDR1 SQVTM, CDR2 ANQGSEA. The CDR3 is CSVRGRSGYGEQFF. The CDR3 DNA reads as TGCAGCGTTCGGGGACGGTCGGGATACGGAGAGCAGTTCTTC.

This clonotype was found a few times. This chain's CDR3 is CASSLGQIKESYEQYF. Written as DNA, the CDR3 is TGTGCCAGCAGCTTAGGGCAGATTAAGGAGAGTTACGAGCAGTACTTC. The chain recombines TRBV7-2 with TRBJ2-7; D is ambiguous. V was shortened by 1 base and J by 4 bases, with 17 bases between the two germline ends. Germline CDR1 is SGHTA and CDR2 is FQGNSA. CDR3 length equals 16 residues. The whole variable domain, remainder taken from reference TRBV7-2 and TRBJ2-7, is GAGVSQSPSNKVTEKGKDVELRCDPISGHTALYWYRQSLGQGLEFLIYFQGNSAPDKSGLPSDRFSAERTGGSVSTLTIQRTQQEDSAVYLCASSLGQIKESYEQYFGPGTRLTVT.

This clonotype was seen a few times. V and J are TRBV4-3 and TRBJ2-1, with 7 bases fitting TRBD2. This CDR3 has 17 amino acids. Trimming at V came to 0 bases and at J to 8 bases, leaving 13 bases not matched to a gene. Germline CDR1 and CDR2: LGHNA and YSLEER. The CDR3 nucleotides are TGCGCCAGCAGCCAAGATCGGGGCGGGGGTGTCGTCTATGAGCAGTTCTTC. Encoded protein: CASSQDRGGGVVYEQFF.

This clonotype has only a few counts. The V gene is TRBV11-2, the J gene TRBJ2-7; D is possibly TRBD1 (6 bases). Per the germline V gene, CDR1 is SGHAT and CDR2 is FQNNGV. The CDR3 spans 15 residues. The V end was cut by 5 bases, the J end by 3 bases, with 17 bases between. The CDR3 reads CASSQDEGHYYEQYF. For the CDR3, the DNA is TGTGCCAGCAGCCAGGATGAGGGACACTACTACGAGCAGTACTTC.

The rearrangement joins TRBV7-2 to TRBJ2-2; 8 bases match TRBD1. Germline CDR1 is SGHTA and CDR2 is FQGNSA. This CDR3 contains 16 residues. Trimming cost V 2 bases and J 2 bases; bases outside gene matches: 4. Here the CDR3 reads CASSLWTGTNTGELFF. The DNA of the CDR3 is TGTGCCAGCAGCTTATGGACAGGGACAAACACCGGGGAGCTGTTTTTT.

The CDR3 sequence: CASSGQFLDSPLHF. The DNA of the CDR3 is TGTGCCAGCAGCGGACAGTTTCTGGATTCACCCCTCCACTTT. V gene TRBV4-2 combines with J gene TRBJ1-6; D is possibly TRBD1 (6 bases). The CDR3 has 14 residues. The V gene lost 5 bases and the J gene lost 8 bases, with 13 bases spanning the gap. Germline CDR1 is LGHNA and CDR2 is YNFKEQ.

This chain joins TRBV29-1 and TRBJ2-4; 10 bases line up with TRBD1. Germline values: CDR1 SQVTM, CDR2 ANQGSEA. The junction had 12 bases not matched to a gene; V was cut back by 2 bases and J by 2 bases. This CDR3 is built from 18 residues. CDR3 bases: TGCAGCGTTGAAATCTGGGCCGACAGGGGGCGAACCAAAAACATTCAGTACTTC. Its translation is CSVEIWADRGRTKNIQYF.

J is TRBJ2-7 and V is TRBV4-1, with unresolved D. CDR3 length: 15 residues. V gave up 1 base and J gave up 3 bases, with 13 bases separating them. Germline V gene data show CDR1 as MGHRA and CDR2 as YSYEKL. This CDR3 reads CASSQVTGTIYEQYF. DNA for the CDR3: TGCGCCAGCAGCCAAGTCACCGGCACTATCTACGAGCAGTACTTC.

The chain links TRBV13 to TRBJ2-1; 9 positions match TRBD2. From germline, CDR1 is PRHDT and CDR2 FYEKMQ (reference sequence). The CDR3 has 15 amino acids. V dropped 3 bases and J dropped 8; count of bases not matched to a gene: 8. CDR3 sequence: CASSFVSSGTDEQFF. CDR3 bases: TGTGCCAGCAGCTTTGTTTCTAGCGGGACCGATGAGCAGTTCTTC. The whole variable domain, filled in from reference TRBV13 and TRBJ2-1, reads AAGVIQSPRHLIKEKRETATLKCYPIPRHDTVYWYQQGPGQDPQFLISFYEKMQSDKGSIPDRFSAQQFSDYHSELNMSSLELGDSALYFCASSFVSSGTDEQFFGPGTRLTVL.

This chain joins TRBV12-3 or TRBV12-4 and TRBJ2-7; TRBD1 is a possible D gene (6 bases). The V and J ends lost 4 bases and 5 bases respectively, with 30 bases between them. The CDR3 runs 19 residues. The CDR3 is CASSSIWPLDRIPSNEQYF. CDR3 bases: TGTGCCAGCAGTTCCATTTGGCCCCTTGACAGGATTCCTTCTAACGAGCAGTACTTC.

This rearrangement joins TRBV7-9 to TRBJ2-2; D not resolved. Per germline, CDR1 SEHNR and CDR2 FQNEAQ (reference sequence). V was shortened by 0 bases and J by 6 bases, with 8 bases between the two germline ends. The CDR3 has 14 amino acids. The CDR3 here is CASSLAGPPGELFF. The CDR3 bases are TGTGCCAGCAGCTTAGCGGGCCCGCCCGGGGAGCTGTTTTTT.

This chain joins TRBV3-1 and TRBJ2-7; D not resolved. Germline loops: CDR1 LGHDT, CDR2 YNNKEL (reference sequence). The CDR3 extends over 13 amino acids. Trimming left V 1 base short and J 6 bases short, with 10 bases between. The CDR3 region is CASSQVGPTEQYF. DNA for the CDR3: TGTGCCAGCAGCCAAGTAGGGCCTACCGAGCAGTACTTC.

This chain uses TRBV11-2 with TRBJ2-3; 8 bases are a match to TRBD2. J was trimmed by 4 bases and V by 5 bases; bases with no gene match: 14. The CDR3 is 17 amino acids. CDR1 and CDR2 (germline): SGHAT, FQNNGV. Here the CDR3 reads CASSQILSGSISDTQYF. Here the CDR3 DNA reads TGTGCCAGCAGCCAGATCCTAAGCGGGAGTATTTCAGATACGCAGTATTTT.

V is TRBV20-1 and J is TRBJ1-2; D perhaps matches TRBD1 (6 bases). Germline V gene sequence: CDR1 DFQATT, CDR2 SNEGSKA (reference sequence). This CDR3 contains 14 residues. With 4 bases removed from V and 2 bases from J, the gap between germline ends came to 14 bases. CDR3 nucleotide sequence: TGCAGTGCTATGGACAGAAGAATAAACTATGGCTACACCTTC. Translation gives CSAMDRRINYGYTF.

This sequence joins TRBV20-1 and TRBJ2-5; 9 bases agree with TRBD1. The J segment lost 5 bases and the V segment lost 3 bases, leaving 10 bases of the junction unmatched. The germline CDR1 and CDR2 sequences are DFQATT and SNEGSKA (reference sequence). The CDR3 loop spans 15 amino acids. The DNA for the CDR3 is TGCAGTGCTAGTTTTGCGGGACAGGGATTGGAGACCCAGTACTTC. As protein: CSASFAGQGLETQYF.

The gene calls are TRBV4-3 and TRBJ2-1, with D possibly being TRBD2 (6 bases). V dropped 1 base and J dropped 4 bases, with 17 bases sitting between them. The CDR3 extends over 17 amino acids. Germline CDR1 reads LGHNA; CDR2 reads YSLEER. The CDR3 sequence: CASSQVSSVWGYNEQFF. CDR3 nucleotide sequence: TGCGCCAGCAGCCAAGTTTCTAGCGTTTGGGGTTACAATGAGCAGTTCTTC.

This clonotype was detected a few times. The CDR3 spells CSADWRGTQYF. DNA of the CDR3: TGCAGCGCTGACTGGCGGGGGACCCAGTACTTC. This chain uses TRBV29-1 with TRBJ2-5; D possibly corresponds to TRBD2 (6 bases). The germline V and J ends were trimmed by 7 bases and 7 bases, with 13 bases remaining between them. The germline gives CDR1 SQVTM, CDR2 ANQGSEA. This CDR3 is built from 11 residues.

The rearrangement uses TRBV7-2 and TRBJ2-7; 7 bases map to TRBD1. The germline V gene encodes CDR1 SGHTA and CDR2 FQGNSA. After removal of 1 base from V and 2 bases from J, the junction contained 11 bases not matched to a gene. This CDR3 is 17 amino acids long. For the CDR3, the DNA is TGTGCCAGCAGCTTAGGCGTAGCCGGGACAGAGACCTACGAGCAGTACTTC. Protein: CASSLGVAGTETYEQYF.

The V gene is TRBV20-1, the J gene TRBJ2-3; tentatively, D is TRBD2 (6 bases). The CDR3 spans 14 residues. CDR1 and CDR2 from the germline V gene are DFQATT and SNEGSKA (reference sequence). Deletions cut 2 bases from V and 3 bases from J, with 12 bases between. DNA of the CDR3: TGCAGTGCTAGATTGCGGGGCGGGACAGATACGCAGTATTTT. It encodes CSARLRGGTDTQYF.

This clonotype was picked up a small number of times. CDR3 sequence: CASSQRGGAVYGYTF. CDR3 DNA: TGTGCCAGCAGTCAACGGGGGGGCGCGGTCTATGGCTACACCTTC. The chain has TRBV9 and TRBJ1-2, with a tentative D call TRBD1 (6 bases). The CDR3 is 15 amino acids. V lost 5 bases and J lost 4, with 18 bases in between. Per the germline V gene, CDR1 is SGDLS and CDR2 is YYNGEE.

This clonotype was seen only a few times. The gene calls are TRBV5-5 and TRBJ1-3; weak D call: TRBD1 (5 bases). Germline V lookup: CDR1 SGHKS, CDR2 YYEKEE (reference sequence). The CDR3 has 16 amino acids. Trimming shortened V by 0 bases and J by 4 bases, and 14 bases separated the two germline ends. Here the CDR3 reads CASSLVVPSGGNTIYF. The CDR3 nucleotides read TGTGCCAGCAGCTTGGTGGTTCCGTCAGGGGGAAACACCATATATTTT.

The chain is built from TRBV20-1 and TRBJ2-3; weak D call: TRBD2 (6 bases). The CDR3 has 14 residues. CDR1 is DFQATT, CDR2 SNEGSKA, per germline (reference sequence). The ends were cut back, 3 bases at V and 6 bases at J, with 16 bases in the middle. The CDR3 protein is CSASIAAMWDTQYF. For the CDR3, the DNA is TGCAGTGCTAGTATAGCGGCCATGTGGGATACGCAGTATTTT.

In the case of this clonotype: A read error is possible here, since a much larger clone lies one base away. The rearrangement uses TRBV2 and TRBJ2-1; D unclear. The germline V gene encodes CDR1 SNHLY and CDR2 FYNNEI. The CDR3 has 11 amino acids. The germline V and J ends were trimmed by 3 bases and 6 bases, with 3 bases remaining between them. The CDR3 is CASSEINEQFF. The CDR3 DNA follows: TGTGCCAGCAGTGAGATCAATGAGCAGTTCTTC.